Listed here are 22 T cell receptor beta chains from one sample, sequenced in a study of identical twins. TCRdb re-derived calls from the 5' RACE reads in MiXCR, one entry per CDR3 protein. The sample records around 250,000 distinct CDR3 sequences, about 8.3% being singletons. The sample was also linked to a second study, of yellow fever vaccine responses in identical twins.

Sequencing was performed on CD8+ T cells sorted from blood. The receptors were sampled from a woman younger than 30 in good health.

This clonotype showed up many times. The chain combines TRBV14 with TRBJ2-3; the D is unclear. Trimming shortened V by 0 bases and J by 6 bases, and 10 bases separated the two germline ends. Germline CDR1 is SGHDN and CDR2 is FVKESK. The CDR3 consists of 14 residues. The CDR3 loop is CASSQDSPGDTQYF. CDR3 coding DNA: TGTGCCAGCAGCCAAGATAGTCCCGGGGATACGCAGTATTTT. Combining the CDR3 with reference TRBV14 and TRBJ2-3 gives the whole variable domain EAGVTQFPSHSVIEKGQTVTLRCDPISGHDNLYWYRRVMGKEIKFLLHFVKESKQDESGMPNNRFLAERTGGTYSTLKVQPAELEDSGVYFCASSQDSPGDTQYFGPGTRLTVL.

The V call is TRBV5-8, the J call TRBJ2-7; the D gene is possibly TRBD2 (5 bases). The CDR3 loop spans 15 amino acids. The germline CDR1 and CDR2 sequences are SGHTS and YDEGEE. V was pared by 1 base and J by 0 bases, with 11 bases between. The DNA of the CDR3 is TGTGCCAGCAGCTTGACTAGGCGAAGCTCCTACGAGCAGTACTTC. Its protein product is CASSLTRRSSYEQYF.

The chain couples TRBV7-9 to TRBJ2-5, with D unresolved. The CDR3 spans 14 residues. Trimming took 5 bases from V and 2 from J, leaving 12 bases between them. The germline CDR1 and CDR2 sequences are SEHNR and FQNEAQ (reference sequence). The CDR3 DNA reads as TGTGCCAGCAGCCGATGGACGGATCAAGAGACCCAGTACTTC. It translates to CASSRWTDQETQYF.

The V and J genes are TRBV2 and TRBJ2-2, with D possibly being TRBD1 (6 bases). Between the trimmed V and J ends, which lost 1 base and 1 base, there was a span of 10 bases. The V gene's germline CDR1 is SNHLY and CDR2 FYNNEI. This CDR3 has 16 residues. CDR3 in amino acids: CASSEDRVLNTGELFF. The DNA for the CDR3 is TGTGCCAGCAGTGAAGACAGGGTCCTGAACACCGGGGAGCTGTTTTTT.

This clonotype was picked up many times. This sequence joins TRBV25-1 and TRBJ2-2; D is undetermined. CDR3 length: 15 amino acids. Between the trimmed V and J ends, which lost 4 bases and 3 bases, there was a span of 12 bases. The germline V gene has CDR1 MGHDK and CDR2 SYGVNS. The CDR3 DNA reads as TGTGCCAGCAGTGCCGCACGCTGGGACACCGGGGAGCTGTTTTTT. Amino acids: CASSAARWDTGELFF.

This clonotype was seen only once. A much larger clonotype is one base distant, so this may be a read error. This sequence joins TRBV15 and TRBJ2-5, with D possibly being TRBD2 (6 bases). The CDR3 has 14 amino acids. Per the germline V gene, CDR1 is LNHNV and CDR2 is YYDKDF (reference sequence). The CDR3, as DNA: TGTGCCACCGGCAGGTTGCTGGGGGGTGAGACCCAGTACTTC. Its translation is CATGRLLGGETQYF.

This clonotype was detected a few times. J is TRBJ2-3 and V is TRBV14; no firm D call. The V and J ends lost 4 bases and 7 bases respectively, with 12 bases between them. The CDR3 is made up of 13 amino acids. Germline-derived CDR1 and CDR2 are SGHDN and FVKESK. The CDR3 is CASSPSSYYTQYF. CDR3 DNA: TGTGCCAGCAGCCCCTCCTCATATTATACGCAGTATTTT. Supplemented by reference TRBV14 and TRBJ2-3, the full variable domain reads EAGVTQFPSHSVIEKGQTVTLRCDPISGHDNLYWYRRVMGKEIKFLLHFVKESKQDESGMPNNRFLAERTGGTYSTLKVQPAELEDSGVYFCASSPSSYYTQYFGPGTRLTVL.

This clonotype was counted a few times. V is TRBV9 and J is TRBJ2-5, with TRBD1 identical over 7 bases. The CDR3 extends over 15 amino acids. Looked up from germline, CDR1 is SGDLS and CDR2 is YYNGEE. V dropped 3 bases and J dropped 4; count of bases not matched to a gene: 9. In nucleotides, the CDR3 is TGTGCCAGCAGCGAATACAGGGGCGCCCCAGAGACCCAGTACTTC. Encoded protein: CASSEYRGAPETQYF. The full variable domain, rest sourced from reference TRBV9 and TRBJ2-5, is DSGVTQTPKHLITATGQRVTLRCSPRSGDLSVYWYQQSLDQGLQFLIQYYNGEERAKGNILERFSAQQFPDLHSELNLSSLELGDSALYFCASSEYRGAPETQYFGPGTRLLVL.

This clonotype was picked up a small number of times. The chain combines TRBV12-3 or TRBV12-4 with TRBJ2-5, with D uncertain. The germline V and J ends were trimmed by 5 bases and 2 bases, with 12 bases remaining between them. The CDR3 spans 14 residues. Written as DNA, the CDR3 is TGTGCCAGCAGTGCCCTGGGTGCGCAAGAGACCCAGTACTTC. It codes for CASSALGAQETQYF.

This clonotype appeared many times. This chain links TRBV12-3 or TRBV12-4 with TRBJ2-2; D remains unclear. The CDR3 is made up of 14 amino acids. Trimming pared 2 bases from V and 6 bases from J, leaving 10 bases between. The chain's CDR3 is CASSLFLGSGELFF. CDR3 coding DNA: TGTGCCAGCAGTTTATTCTTAGGGTCCGGGGAGCTGTTTTTT.

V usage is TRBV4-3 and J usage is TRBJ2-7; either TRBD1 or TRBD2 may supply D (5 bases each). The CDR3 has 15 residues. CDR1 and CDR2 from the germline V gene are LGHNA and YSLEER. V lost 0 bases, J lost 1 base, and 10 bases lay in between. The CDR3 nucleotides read TGCGCCAGCAGCCAAGAAAGGTGGGGGTCCTACGAGCAGTACTTC. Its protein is CASSQERWGSYEQYF.

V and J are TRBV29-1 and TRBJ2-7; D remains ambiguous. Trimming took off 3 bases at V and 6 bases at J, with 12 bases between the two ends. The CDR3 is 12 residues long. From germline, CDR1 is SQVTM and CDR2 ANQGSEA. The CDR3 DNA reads TGCAGCGTTGATGTCCCCTCGGGCGAGCAGTACTTC. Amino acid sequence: CSVDVPSGEQYF.

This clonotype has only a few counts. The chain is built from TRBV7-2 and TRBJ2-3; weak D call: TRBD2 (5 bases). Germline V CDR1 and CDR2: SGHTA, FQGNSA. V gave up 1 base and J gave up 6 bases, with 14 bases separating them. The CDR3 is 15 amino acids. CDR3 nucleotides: TGTGCCAGCAGCTTAGGGGAGATCTACCTGGATACGCAGTATTTT. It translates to CASSLGEIYLDTQYF.

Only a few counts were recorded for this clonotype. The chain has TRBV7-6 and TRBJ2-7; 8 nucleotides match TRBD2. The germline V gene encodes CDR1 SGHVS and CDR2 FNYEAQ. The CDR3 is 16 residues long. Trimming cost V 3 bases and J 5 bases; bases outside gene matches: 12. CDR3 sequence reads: CASSFFSGLDPHEQYF. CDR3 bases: TGTGCCAGCAGCTTCTTTTCGGGACTAGATCCCCACGAGCAGTACTTC.

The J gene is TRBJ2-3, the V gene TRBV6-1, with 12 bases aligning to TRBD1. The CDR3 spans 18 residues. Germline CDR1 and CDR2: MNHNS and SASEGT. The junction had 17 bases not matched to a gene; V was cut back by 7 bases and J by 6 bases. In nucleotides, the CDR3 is TGTGCCAGCACCCTTCAGAGAGGGTGGGACAGGGGGCTGGATACGCAGTATTTT. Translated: CASTLQRGWDRGLDTQYF.

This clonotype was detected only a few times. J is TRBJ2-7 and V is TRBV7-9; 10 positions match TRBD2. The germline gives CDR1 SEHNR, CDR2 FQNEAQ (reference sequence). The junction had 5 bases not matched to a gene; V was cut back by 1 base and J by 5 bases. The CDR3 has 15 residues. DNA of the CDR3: TGTGCCAGCAGCTTAGTTACTAGCGGGACCGACGAGCAGTACTTC. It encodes CASSLVTSGTDEQYF.

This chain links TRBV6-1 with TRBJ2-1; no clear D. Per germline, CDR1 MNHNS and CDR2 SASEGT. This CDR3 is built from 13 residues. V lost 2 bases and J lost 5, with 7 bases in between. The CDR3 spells CASSENSHNEQFF. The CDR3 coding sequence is TGTGCCAGCAGTGAAAACAGCCACAATGAGCAGTTCTTC.

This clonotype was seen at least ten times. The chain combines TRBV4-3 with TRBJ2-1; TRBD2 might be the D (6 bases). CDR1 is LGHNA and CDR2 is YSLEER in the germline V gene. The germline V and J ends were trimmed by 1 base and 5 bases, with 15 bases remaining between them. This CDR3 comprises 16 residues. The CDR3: CASSQVNLKRDNEQFF. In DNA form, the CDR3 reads TGCGCCAGCAGCCAAGTCAACTTGAAGCGGGACAATGAGCAGTTCTTC.

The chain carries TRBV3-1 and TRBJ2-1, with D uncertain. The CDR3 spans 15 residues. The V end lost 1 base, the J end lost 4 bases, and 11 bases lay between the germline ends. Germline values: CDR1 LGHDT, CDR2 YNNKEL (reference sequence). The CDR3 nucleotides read TGTGCCAGCAGCCAAGTCGCAGTATCATACAATGAGCAGTTCTTC. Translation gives CASSQVAVSYNEQFF.

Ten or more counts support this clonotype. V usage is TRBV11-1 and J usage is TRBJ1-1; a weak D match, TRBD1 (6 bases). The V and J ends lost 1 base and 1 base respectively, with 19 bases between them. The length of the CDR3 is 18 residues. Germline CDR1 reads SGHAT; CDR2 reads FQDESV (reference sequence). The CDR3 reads CASSLVGGTHAPNTEAFF. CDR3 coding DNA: TGTGCCAGCAGCTTAGTTGGTGGGACACACGCCCCGAACACTGAAGCTTTCTTT.

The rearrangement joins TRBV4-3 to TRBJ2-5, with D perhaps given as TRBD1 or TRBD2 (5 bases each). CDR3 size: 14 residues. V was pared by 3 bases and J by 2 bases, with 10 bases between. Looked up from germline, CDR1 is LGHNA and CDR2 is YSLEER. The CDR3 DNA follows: TGCGCCAGCAGCCATGGGACCGCACAAGAGACCCAGTACTTC. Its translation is CASSHGTAQETQYF.

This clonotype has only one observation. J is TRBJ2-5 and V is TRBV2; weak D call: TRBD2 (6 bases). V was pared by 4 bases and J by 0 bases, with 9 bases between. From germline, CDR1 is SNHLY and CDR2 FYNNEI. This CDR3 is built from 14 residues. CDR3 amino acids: CASSGERDQETQYF. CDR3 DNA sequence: TGTGCCAGCAGTGGGGAGCGGGACCAAGAGACCCAGTACTTC.